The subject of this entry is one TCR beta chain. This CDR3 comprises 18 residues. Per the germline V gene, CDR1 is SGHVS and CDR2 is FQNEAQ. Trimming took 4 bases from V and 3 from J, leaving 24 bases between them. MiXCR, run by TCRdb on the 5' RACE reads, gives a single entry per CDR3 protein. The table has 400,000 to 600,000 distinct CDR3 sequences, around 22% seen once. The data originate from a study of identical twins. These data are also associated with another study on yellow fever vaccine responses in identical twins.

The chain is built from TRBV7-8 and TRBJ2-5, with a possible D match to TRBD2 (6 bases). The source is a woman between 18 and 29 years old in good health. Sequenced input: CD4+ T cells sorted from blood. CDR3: CASSWRFRSDRREETQYF. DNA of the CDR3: TGTGCCAGCAGCTGGAGATTTCGTAGCGATCGGAGGGAAGAGACCCAGTACTTC.